This T cell receptor (beta chain) was profiled in a study of T cell repertoires in aging, cancer and after chemotherapy. About the study: Repeat sampling of healthy donors over several months to years showed clear clonal overlap.

General study results and limits: Untreated cancer patients had significantly lower blood TCR diversity than age-matched healthy donors. Across the chemotherapy interval, each cancer cohort showed higher median generation probability, suggesting thymic rebound.

V was clipped by 6 bases and J by 7 bases, with 9 bases between them. The CDR3 has 11 amino acids. Germline-derived CDR1 and CDR2 are MNHEY and SVGEGT. Remarks on this clonotype: Its antigen is undetermined.

Peripheral blood genomic DNA, not sorted cells or RNA, was the template. A mixed TRB-A/B primer pool amplified rearranged TRB by multiplex touch-down PCR. TCRdb independently ran MiXCR on the multiplex PCR reads; one entry per CDR3 protein. The sample has more than 4,000 distinct CDR3 sequences; under 50% are singletons. The rearrangement links TRBV6-2 or TRBV6-3 to TRBJ1-1; a possible D gene is TRBD1 (5 bases). This TCR came from a human donor in good health. The sequenced sample consisted of blood. This chain's CDR3 is CASSPGLEAFF. CDR3 coding DNA: TGTGCCAGCAGCCCAGGGCTTGAAGCTTTCTTT.